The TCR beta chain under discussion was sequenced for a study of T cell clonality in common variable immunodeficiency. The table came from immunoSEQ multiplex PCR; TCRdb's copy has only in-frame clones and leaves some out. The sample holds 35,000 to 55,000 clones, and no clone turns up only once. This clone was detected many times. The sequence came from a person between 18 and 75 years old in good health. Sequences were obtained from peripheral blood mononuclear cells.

The sequenced part of the CDR3 DNA is TGTGCCAGCAGTGGGACTAGCGGGGGGAACGAG. It is translated as CASSGTSGGNE. The full CDR3 reads CASSGTSGGNEQYF. This rearrangement joins TRBV2 to TRBJ2-7, with TRBD2 matching 14 bases. With the read ending 3 residues before the CDR3 end, the germline J gene is used to fill in that end. The CDR3 is made up of 14 amino acids. Germline V gene data show CDR1 as SNHLY and CDR2 as FYNNEI. J gave up 5 bases and V 4 bases, and 1 base lay outside the gene matches.